This is a list of T cell receptor beta chains from one sample in a study of cytomegalovirus exposure and HLA in healthy donors. Data came from immunoSEQ multiplex PCR; TCRdb stores just in-frame clones and leaves some out. The sample gives around 45,000 clones, 45% to 60% of which show up once; 5% to 6.5% is in the top ten. The specimen sequenced was PBMCs. The receptors stem from a man aged 55 to 69 in good health and CMV-seronegative. Both conserved end residues are part of each CDR3. The D gene is left open where the match is weak. The size of a clone is reported for some rows only, either as once, few or many, or as a class for expanded clones.

j_call | clone_size | v_call | d_call | cdr3_nt | cdr3_aa
TRBJ2-5 | - | TRBV18 | TRBD1 | TGTGCCAGCGCCCAGGACAGGCCGATCAAAGAGACCCAGTACTTC | CASAQDRPIKETQYF
TRBJ1-4 | - | TRBV10-1 | TRBD1 | TGCGCCAGCGGGGGACAGAATGAAAAACTGTTTTTT | CASGGQNEKLFF
TRBJ2-7 | - | TRBV4-1 | TRBD1 | TGCGCCAGCAGCCAAACAGGGGGACCCTCCTACGAGCAGTACTTC | CASSQTGGPSYEQYF
TRBJ2-7 | few | TRBV19 | - | TGTGCCAGTAGTGGGCAGGGCTCCTACGAGCAGTACTTC | CASSGQGSYEQYF
TRBJ2-2 | - | TRBV9 | - | TGTGCCAGCAGCGTCCGACAGAACACCGGGGAGCTGTTTTTT | CASSVRQNTGELFF
TRBJ2-7 | few | TRBV13 | - | TGTGCCAGCACCGAGGCCCCCTCCTACGAGCAGTACTTC | CASTEAPSYEQYF
TRBJ1-2 | - | TRBV6-5 | TRBD1 | TGTGCCAGCAGTTACTACAGGGGAGCGCCTAACTATGGCTACACCTTC | CASSYYRGAPNYGYTF
TRBJ1-5 | - | TRBV13 | - | TGTGCCAGCAGTTCTCGACGCGGGACTAATCAGCCCCAGCATTTT | CASSSRRGTNQPQHF
TRBJ2-7 | - | TRBV7-2 | TRBD2 | TGTGCCAGCAGCTACGGACTAGCGGAGGGGGTCCAGTACTTC | CASSYGLAEGVQYF
TRBJ1-2 | few | TRBV30 | TRBD1 | TGTGCCTGGAGTGTACAGACAGGGACGTACTATGGCTACACCTTC | CAWSVQTGTYYGYTF
TRBJ2-7 | few | TRBV4-2 | - | TGTGCCAGCAGCCCGGACAGCTCCTACGAGCAGTACTTC | CASSPDSSYEQYF
TRBJ1-1 | few | TRBV10-2 | - | TGCGCCAGCAGTGAGTCGGCCAGGGACACTGAAGCTTTCTTT | CASSESARDTEAFF
TRBJ2-4 | - | TRBV6-1 | TRBD2 | TGTGCCAGCAGCCTCACCGGGACTACCCAAAACATTCAGTACTTC | CASSLTGTTQNIQYF
TRBJ2-1 | few | TRBV6-6 | - | TGTGCCAGCAGTAATCAGAAGGGGGAGGGCCTCAATGAGCAGTTCTTC | CASSNQKGEGLNEQFF